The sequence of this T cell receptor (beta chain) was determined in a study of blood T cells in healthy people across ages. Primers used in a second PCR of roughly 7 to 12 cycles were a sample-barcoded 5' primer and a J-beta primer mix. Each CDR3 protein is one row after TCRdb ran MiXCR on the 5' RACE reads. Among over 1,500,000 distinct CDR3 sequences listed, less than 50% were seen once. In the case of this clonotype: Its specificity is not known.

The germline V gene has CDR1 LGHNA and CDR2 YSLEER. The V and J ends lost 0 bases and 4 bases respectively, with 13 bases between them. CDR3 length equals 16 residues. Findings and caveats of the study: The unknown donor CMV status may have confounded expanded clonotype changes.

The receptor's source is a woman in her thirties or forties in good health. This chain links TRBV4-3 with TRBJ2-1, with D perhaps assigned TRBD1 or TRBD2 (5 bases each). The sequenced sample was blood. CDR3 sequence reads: CASSQDSQGPYNEQFF. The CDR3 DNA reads TGCGCCAGCAGCCAAGATTCCCAGGGACCGTACAATGAGCAGTTCTTC.